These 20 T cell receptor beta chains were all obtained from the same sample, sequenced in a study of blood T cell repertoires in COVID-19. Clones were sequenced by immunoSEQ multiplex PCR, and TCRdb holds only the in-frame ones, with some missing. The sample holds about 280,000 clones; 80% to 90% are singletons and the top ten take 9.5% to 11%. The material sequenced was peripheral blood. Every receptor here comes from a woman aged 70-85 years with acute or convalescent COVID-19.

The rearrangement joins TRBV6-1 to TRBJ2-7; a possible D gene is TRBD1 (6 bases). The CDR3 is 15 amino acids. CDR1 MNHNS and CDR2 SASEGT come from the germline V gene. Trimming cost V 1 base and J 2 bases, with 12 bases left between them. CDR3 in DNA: TGTGCCAGCAGTGAAGGGGGGCTAGCCCCCTACGAGCAGTACTTC. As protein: CASSEGGLAPYEQYF.

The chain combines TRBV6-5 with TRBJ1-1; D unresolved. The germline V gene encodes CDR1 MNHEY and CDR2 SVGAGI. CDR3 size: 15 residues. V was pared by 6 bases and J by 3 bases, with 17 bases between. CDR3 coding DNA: TGTGCCAGCAGGTCCCCTGCGGGTCGCGACACTGAAGCTTTCTTT. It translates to CASRSPAGRDTEAFF.

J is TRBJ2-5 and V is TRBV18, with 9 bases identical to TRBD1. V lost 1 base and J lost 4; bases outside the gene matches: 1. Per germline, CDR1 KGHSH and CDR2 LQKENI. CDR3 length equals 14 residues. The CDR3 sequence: CASSPRTGVETQYF. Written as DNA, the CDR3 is TGTGCCAGCTCACCACGGACAGGGGTAGAGACCCAGTACTTC.

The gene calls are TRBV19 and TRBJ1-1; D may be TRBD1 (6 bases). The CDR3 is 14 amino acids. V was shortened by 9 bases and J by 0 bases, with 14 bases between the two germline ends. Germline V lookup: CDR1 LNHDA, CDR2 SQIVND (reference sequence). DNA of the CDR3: TGTGCCAGCTCAGACAGGTCCATGAACACTGAAGCTTTCTTT. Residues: CASSDRSMNTEAFF.

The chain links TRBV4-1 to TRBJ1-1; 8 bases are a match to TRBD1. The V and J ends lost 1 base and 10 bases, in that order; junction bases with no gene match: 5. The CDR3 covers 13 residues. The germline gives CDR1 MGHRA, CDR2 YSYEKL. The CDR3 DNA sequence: TGCGCCAGCAGCCAAGGTGGACAGGGAGGAGCTTTCTTT. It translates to CASSQGGQGGAFF.

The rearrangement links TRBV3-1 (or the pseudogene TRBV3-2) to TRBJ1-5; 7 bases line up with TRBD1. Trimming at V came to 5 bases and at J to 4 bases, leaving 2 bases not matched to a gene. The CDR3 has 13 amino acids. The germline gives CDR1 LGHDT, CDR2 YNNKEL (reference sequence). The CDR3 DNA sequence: TGTGCCAGCAGCTACAGGGGAAATCAGCCCCAGCATTTT. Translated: CASSYRGNQPQHF.

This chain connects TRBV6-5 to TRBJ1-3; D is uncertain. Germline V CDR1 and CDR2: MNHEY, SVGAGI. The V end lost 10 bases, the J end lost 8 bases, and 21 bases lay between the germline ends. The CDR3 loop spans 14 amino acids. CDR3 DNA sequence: TGTGCCATCGACCCGGCCCAAAAGGGAGACACCATATATTTT. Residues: CAIDPAQKGDTIYF.

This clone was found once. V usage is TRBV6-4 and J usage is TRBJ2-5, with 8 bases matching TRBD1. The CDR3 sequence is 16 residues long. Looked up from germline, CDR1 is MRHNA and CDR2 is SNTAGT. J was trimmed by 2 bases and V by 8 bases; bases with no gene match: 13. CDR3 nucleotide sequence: TGTGCCAGCTTGCGCTCAGGGGGCCCAACTCAAGAGACCCAGTACTTC. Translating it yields CASLRSGGPTQETQYF.

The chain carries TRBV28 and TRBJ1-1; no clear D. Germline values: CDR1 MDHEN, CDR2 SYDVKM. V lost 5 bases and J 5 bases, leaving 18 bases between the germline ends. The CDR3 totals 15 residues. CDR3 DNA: TGTGCCAGCAGTCCTCTCGACCACAGAAAAACTGAAGCTTTCTTT. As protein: CASSPLDHRKTEAFF.

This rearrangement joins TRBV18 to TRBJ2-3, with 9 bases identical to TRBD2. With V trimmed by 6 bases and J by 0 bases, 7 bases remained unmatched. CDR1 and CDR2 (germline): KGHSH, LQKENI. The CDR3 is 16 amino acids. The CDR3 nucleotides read TGTGCCAGCTCCAGCATAGCGGGGGTCAGCACAGATACGCAGTATTTT. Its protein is CASSSIAGVSTDTQYF.

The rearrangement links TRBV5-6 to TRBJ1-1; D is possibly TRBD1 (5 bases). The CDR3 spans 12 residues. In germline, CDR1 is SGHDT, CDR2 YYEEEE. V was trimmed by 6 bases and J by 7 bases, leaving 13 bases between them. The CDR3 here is CASTRGRYEAFF. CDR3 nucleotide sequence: TGTGCCAGCACCCGGGGGAGGTATGAAGCTTTCTTT.

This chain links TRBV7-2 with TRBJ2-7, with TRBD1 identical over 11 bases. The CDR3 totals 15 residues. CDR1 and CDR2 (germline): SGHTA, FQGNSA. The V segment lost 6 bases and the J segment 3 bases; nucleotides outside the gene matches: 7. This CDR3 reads CASRTDRGQNYEQYF. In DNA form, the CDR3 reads TGTGCCAGCAGGACGGACAGGGGGCAAAACTACGAGCAGTACTTC.

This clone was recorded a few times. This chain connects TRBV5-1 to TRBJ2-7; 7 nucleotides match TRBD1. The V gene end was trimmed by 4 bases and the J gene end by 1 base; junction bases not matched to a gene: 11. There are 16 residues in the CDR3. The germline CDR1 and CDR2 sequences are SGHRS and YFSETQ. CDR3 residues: CASSPSGQVVSYEQYF. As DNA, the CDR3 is TGCGCCAGCAGCCCCTCTGGACAGGTCGTATCCTACGAGCAGTACTTC.

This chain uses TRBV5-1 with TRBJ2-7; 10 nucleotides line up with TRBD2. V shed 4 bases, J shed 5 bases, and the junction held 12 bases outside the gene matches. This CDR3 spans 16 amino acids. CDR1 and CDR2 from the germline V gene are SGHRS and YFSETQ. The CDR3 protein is CASSVSVAGGINEQYF. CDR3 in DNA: TGCGCCAGCAGCGTCTCTGTAGCGGGGGGAATAAACGAGCAGTACTTC. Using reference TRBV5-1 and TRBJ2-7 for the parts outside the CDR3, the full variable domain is KAGVTQTPRYLIKTRGQQVTLSCSPISGHRSVSWYQQTPGQGLQFLFEYFSETQRNKGNFPGRFSGRQFSNSRSEMNVSTLELGDSALYLCASSVSVAGGINEQYFGPGTRLTVT.

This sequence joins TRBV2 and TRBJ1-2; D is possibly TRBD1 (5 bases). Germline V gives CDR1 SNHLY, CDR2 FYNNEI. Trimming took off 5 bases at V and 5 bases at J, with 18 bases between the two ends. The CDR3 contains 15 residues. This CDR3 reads CASSRTGTNPYGYTF. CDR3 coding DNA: TGTGCCAGCAGTCGTACCGGGACTAACCCTTATGGCTACACCTTC. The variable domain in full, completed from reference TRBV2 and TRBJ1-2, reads EPEVTQTPSHQVTQMGQEVILRCVPISNHLYFYWYRQILGQKVEFLVSFYNNEISEKSEIFDDQFSVERPDGSNFTLKIRSTKLEDSAMYFCASSRTGTNPYGYTFGSGTRLTVV.

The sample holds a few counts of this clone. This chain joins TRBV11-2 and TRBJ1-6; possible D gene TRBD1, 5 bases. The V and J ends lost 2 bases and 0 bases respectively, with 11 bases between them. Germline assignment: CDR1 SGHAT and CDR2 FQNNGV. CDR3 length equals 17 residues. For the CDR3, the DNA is TGTGCCAGCAGCTTACTCTCGGGGGGCTCCTATAATTCACCCCTCCACTTT. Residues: CASSLLSGGSYNSPLHF.

The CDR3: CASSIGGLASGYTF. CDR3 coding DNA: TGTGCCAGTAGTATAGGAGGGCTGGCCTCAGGCTACACCTTC. The chain uses TRBV19 and TRBJ1-2; D is undetermined. The CDR3 consists of 14 residues. From germline, CDR1 is LNHDA and CDR2 SQIVND (reference sequence). V was cut by 1 base and J by 8 bases, with 14 bases left in between.

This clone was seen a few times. CDR3 bases: TGTGCCAGCAGCGTAGGTCCGGAGAGCAATCAGCCCCAGCATTTT. Translated: CASSVGPESNQPQHF. The chain combines TRBV9 with TRBJ1-5; D is undetermined. V lost 0 bases and J lost 1, with 8 bases in between. In germline, CDR1 is SGDLS, CDR2 YYNGEE. This CDR3 contains 15 residues.

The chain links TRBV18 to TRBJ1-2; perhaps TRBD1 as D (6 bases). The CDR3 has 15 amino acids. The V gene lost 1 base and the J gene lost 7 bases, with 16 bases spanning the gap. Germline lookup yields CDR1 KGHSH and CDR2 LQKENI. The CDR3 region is CASSPRGGAMVGYTF. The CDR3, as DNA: TGTGCCAGCTCACCACGGGGGGGCGCGATGGTTGGCTACACCTTC. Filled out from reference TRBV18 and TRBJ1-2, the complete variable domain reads NAGVMQNPRHLVRRRGQEARLRCSPMKGHSHVYWYRQLPEEGLKFMVYLQKENIIDESGMPKERFSAEFPKEGPSILRIQQVVRGDSAAYFCASSPRGGAMVGYTFGSGTRLTVV.

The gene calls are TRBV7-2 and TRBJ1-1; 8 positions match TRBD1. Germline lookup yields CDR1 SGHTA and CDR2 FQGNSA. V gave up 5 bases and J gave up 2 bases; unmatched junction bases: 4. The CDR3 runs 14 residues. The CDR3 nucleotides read TGTGCCAGCAGCGGCAGGGGGCGAAACACTGAAGCTTTCTTT. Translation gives CASSGRGRNTEAFF.